One and the same sample provided the 10 T cell receptor beta chains below, sequenced in a study of graft-versus-host responses after intestinal transplantation. Libraries were prepared by immunoSEQ multiplex PCR; TCRdb keeps only in-frame clonotypes and omits some of them. The data contain approximately 18,000 clones, 35% to 40% of them seen just once; the ten biggest clones take up roughly 2%. The sample consisted of alloreactive CD4+ T cells from a mixed lymphocyte reaction culture, taken before transplantation. Regarding subset: CFSE-low proliferating T cells sorted from approximately six-day pre-transplant mixed lymphocyte reaction (GvH or HvG direction). All receptors derive from a human patient who was an organ donor for intestinal transplantation.

In its sample, this clone was seen a few times. The V call is TRBV6-6, the J call TRBJ2-7; D is unresolved. The CDR3 has 12 amino acids. Germline V gene sequence: CDR1 MNHNY, CDR2 SVGAGI (reference sequence). Trimming removed 4 bases at V and 7 bases at J, with 11 bases between. CDR3 bases: TGTGCCAGCAGTTCCCCTGTGGAAGAGCAGTACTTC. Translation gives CASSSPVEEQYF.

The chain employs TRBV4-2 and TRBJ1-2; D might be TRBD1 (5 bases). The V gene's germline CDR1 is LGHNA and CDR2 YNFKEQ. Trimming took off 5 bases at V and 5 bases at J, with 21 bases between the two ends. CDR3 length: 16 residues. The CDR3 loop reads CASSSANSGPLYGYTF. In DNA, the CDR3 is TGTGCCAGCAGCTCGGCTAATTCGGGGCCCCTTTATGGCTACACCTTC.

This chain joins TRBV11-2 and TRBJ2-2; D perhaps matches TRBD2 (5 bases). Per the germline V gene, CDR1 is SGHAT and CDR2 is FQNNGV. The CDR3 spans 13 residues. Deletions cut 3 bases from V and 6 bases from J, with 8 bases between. The CDR3 DNA follows: TGTGCCAGCAGCTTTCGCGGGTCCGGGGAGCTGTTTTTT. Translated, it gives CASSFRGSGELFF.

This clone appeared a few times. The chain couples TRBV7-2 to TRBJ2-5; the D gene is possibly TRBD1 (5 bases). CDR1 is SGHTA and CDR2 is FQGNSA in the germline V gene. Trimming took off 5 bases at V and 2 bases at J, with 12 bases between the two ends. This CDR3 is 14 amino acids long. The CDR3 bases are TGTGCCAGCAGCACGTGGCAGGGTCAAGAGACCCAGTACTTC. This codes for CASSTWQGQETQYF.

This chain connects TRBV11-2 to TRBJ1-2; D is unclear. The germline V and J ends were trimmed by 5 bases and 3 bases, with 13 bases remaining between them. Germline V lookup: CDR1 SGHAT, CDR2 FQNNGV. The CDR3 totals 14 residues. This chain's CDR3 is CASSQDRADYGYTF. The CDR3 coding sequence is TGTGCCAGCAGCCAAGATCGGGCCGACTATGGCTACACCTTC.

A few counts support this clone. The chain has TRBV12-1 and TRBJ2-1; TRBD2 reflects the table's D call only, with no check against the DNA. TRBV12-1 is deemed a pseudogene. The CDR3 length is 21 residues. CDR3 residues: CASSFHGLAGGPMGSHNEQFF. The CDR3 nucleotides are TGTGCCAGCAGCTTTCACGGACTAGCGGGAGGGCCAATGGGTTCCCACAATGAGCAGTTCTTC.

J is TRBJ2-3 and V is TRBV29-1; D call uncertain. Between the trimmed V and J ends, which lost 7 bases and 6 bases, there was a span of 8 bases. Germline assignment: CDR1 SQVTM and CDR2 ANQGSEA. The length of the CDR3 is 10 residues. The CDR3 region has the DNA TGCAGCGGAGCTTTGGATACGCAGTATTTT. Encoded protein: CSGALDTQYF.

This chain links TRBV2 with TRBJ1-5; D not resolved. This CDR3 has 14 amino acids. Germline V gene data show CDR1 as SNHLY and CDR2 as FYNNEI. V was cut by 8 bases and J by 6 bases, with 17 bases left in between. The CDR3 is CASAREGLGQPQHF. CDR3 bases: TGTGCCAGCGCCCGTGAAGGTCTCGGTCAGCCCCAGCATTTT.

This clone is labeled large (0.1 to 1%). V is TRBV6-1 and J is TRBJ1-3; D is unclear. The germline V gene has CDR1 MNHNS and CDR2 SASEGT. The CDR3 is 15 amino acids. V was clipped by 5 bases and J by 4 bases, with 15 bases between them. CDR3 bases: TGTGCCAGCAGTTCCGTCCAACCGCCCGGAAACACCATATATTTT. This translates into CASSSVQPPGNTIYF.

V usage is TRBV10-3 and J usage is TRBJ2-5, with 9 bases aligning to TRBD2. The CDR3 sequence is 15 residues long. The germline gives CDR1 ENHRY, CDR2 SYGVKD. The J segment lost 4 bases and the V segment lost 4 bases, leaving 7 bases of the junction unmatched. DNA of the CDR3: TGTGCCATCAGTGTTGTAGCGGGAGCAGGAGAGACCCAGTACTTC. The encoded protein is CAISVVAGAGETQYF.